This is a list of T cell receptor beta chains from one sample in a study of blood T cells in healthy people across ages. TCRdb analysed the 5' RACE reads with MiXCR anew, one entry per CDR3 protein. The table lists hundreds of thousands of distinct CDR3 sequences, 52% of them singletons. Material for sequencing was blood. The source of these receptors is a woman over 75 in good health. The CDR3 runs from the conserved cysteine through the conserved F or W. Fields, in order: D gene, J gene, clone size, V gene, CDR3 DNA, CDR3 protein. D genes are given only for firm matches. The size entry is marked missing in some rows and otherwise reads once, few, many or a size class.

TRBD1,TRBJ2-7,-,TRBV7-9,TGTGCCAGCAGCTCACCGGGACAGGGAAAATACGAGCAGTACTTC,CASSSPGQGKYEQYF
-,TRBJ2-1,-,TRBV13,TGTGCCAGCAGCTTAAGCGCCCATCCTAACTCCCACCCCTACAATGAGCAGTTCTTC,CASSLSAHPNSHPYNEQFF
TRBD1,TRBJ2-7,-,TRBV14,TGTGCCAACAGCCAAGGGCCGGGACAGAGGTCCCTCGAGCAGTACTTC,CANSQGPGQRSLEQYF
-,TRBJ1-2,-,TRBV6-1,TGTGCCAGCAGTGAAAGGGGGGCCCTTATCTTGGGCTACACCTTC,CASSERGALILGYTF
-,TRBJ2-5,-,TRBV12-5,TGTGCTAGTGGTTTGGTCCCCTTGTACGGGACCCAGTACTTC,CASGLVPLYGTQYF
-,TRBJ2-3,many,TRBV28,TGTGCCAGCAGTCCCCAGCTGGGAGATACGCAGTATTTT,CASSPQLGDTQYF
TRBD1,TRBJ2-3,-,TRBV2,TGTGCCAGCAGTGTCGGGGGACAGGGAGGAACAGATACGCAGTATTTT,CASSVGGQGGTDTQYF
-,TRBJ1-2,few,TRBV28,TGTGCCAGCAGCCCGGGCGTCGGCGGATTCTATGGCTACACCTTC,CASSPGVGGFYGYTF
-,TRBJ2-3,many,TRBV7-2,TGTGCCAGCAGCTTTGGGGTGATCACAGATACGCAGTATTTT,CASSFGVITDTQYF
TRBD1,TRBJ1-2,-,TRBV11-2,TGTGCCAGCACCCGTCAGGGGGCGGCGAATAACTATGGCTACACCTTC,CASTRQGAANNYGYTF
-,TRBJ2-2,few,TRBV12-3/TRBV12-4,TGTGCCAGCAGTTTTGCGGGTGTCGGCGGGGAGCTGTTTTTT,CASSFAGVGGELFF
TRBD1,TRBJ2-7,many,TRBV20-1,TGCAGTGCTAGAGACCGGGACAGGGTTACCTACGAGCAGTACTTC,CSARDRDRVTYEQYF
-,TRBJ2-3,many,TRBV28,TGTGCCAGCGTACATGGCCTCACAGATACGCAGTATTTT,CASVHGLTDTQYF
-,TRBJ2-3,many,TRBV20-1,TGCAGTGCCGAGTTCCACGGCACAGATACGCAGTATTTT,CSAEFHGTDTQYF
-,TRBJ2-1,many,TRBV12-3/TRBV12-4,TGTGCCAGCAGTTTAGGAGGGGGTCTCTCCTACAATGAGCAGTTCTTC,CASSLGGGLSYNEQFF
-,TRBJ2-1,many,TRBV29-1,TGCAGCGTTGAAAGGGGAACCAATGAGCAGTTCTTC,CSVERGTNEQFF
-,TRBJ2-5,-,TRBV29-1,TGCAGCGTTATGGGCGGGCCCCAGGGTAGGACCCAGTACTTC,CSVMGGPQGRTQYF
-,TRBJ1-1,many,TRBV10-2,TGCGCCTGTGGTGGGGGGGCAAGAACTGAAGCTTTCTTT,CACGGGARTEAFF
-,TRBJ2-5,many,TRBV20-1,TGCAGTGCTAGGGCTGGGGGAGAGACCCAGTACTTC,CSARAGGETQYF
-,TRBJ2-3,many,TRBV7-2,TGTGCCAGCAGCCGTACAGCGATGGAGACAGATACGCAGTATTTT,CASSRTAMETDTQYF
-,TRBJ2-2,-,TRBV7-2,TGTGCCAGCAGCTCGGAGGGACTTCCCACCGGGGAGCTGTTTTTT,CASSSEGLPTGELFF
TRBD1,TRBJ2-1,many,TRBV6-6,TGTGCCGGACAGGGGTGGGGTGAGCAGTTCTTC,CAGQGWGEQFF
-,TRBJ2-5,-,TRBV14,TGTGCCAGCAGCCGAGCGATTTCAAGGGAGACCCAGTACTTC,CASSRAISRETQYF
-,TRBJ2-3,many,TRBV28,TGTGCCAGCAGTTTACGCCCTGGAGGCACAGATACGCAGTATTTT,CASSLRPGGTDTQYF
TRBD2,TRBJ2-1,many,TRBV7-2,TGTGCCAGCAGCTCTCCTACGGGGGGGGAATTCAATGAGCAGTTCTTC,CASSSPTGGEFNEQFF
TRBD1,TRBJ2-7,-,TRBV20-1,TGCAGTGCTAGTCAGACAGGGGGTAGGTACGAGCAGTACTTC,CSASQTGGRYEQYF
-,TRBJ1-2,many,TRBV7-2,TGTGCCAGCAGCTTAGGGCCTAACTATGGCTACACCTTC,CASSLGPNYGYTF
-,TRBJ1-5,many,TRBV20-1,TGCAGTGCTAGAGCTTCGGCCAGCTTGGTCGGTCAGCCCCAGCATTTT,CSARASASLVGQPQHF
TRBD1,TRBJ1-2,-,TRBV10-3,TGTGCCATCAACATCGGACAGGGCGGAAGGTATGGCTACACCTTC,CAINIGQGGRYGYTF
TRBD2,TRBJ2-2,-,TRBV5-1,TGCGCCAGCAGCTTGGATCTAGCGGACACCGGGGAGCTGTTTTTT,CASSLDLADTGELFF
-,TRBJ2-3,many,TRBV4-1,TGCGCCAGCAGCCCGTACCAGTTTCCGGATACGCAGTATTTT,CASSPYQFPDTQYF
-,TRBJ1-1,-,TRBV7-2,TGTGCCAGCAGCCCGTACGGGGGCGGTAGCACTGAAGCTTTCTTT,CASSPYGGGSTEAFF
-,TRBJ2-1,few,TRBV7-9,TGTGCCAGCAGCTCCCGCCTAGCGCCTTCCCCTCATGAGCAGTTCTTC,CASSSRLAPSPHEQFF
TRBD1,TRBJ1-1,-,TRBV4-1,TGCGCCAGCAGCCCCGGACAGGGGGCAGTTCGCACTGAAGCTTTCTTT,CASSPGQGAVRTEAFF
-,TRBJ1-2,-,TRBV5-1,TGCGCCAGCAGCTTGAAGTGGCCGGGGAAAGGGGGCTACACCTTC,CASSLKWPGKGGYTF